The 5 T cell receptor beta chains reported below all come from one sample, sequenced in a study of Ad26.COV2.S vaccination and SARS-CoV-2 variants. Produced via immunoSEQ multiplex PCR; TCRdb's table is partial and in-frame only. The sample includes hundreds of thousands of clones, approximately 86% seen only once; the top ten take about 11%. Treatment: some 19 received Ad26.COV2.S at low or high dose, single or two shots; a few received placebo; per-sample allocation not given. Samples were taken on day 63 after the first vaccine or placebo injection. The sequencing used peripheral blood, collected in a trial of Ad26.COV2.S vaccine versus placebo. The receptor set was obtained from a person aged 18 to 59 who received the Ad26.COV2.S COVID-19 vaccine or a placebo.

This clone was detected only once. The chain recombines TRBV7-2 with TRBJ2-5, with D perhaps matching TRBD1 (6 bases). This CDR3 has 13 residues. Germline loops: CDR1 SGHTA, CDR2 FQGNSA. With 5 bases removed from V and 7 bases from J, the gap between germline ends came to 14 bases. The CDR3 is CASSGQRSWTQYF. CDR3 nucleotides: TGTGCCAGCAGCGGACAGAGGTCCTGGACCCAGTACTTC.

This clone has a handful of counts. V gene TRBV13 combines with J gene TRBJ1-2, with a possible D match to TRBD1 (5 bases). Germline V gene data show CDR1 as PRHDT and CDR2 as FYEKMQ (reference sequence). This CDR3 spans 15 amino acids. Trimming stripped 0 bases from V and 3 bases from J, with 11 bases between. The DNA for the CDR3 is TGTGCCAGCAGCTTAGGCGGGGCCGGCGACTATGGCTACACCTTC. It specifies CASSLGGAGDYGYTF.

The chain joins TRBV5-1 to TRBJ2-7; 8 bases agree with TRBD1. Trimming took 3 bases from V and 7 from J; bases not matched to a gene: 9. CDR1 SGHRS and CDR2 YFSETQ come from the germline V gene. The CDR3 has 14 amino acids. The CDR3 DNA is TGCGCCAGCAGCTCTCCAGGGGGGACAGGAGAGCAGTACTTC. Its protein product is CASSSPGGTGEQYF.

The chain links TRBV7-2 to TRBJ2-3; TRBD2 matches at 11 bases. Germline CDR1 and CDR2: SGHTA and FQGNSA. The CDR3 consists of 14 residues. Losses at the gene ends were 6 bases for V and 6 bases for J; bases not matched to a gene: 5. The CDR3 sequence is CASSPLAGVDTQYF. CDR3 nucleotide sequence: TGTGCCAGCAGTCCACTAGCGGGAGTGGATACGCAGTATTTT.

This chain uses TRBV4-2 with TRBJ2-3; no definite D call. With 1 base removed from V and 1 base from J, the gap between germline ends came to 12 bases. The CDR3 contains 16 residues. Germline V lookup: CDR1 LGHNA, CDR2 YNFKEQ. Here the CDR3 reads CASSQVSTAGTDTQYF. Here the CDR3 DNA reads TGTGCCAGCAGCCAAGTGTCCACTGCGGGCACAGATACGCAGTATTTT.